This record covers a single T cell receptor (beta chain). Its antigen is unknown. Per-base quality was not reported, and no clone a single base away is much larger than it. Using the deep immunoSEQ assay, TCR CDR3 regions were amplified from genomic DNA by multiplex PCR. Genomic DNA extracted from each cell subset was distributed evenly over all wells of several immunoSEQ 96-well plates, and each plate served as one replicate. For unsorted PBMC, approximately 0.3 ug of genomic DNA, equivalent to 30,000 to 35,000 T cell genomes, went into each replicate PCR. Ten immunoSEQ deep assay plates were used to sequence the unsorted PBMC genomic DNA. The purified libraries were quantified using a Qubit 3.0 fluorometer, sized with a Bioanalyzer 2100, and then quantified again using the KAPA Library Quantification kit. Every immunoSEQ 96-well plate was sequenced on a dedicated single-read 150-cycle Illumina NextSeq 550 flow cell. As for the authors' bioinformatics: Because the immunoSEQ output held only junctional sequences and lacked quality scores, the filtering could not match the filtering applied to full-length reads. Sequences were annotated with PyIR, a Python wrapper for IgBLAST v1.9, and V/J genes and CDR3 were assigned using IMGT germline references. Any read was removed if the V/J assignment was weak (E-value above 1e-6), the CDR3 was missing, or the read contained stop codons, out-of-frame junctions, or ambiguous translated residues. V3J clonotypes were defined as sequences sharing an identical inferred V gene, J gene, and CDR3 amino acid sequence. To compute the percentage overlap between repertoires, the number of shared unique clonotypes was divided by the size of the smaller repertoire. Richness of each repertoire was evaluated using RTK rarefaction, the Chao1 estimator, and Recon v2.1 estimates of unobserved clonotypes. TCRdb took over this immuneACCESS table, retaining in-frame rearrangements with V and J assigned. Such tables are incomplete; in checked studies, under half of the missing clones stem from an unresolved V gene, and the remainder is unexplained. For V, J and clone size, that table is used; D and trimming come from the DNA. Across this sample there are roughly 490,000 clones, with around 79% seen only once. About an eighth of the sample is in the top ten clones.

From cysteine to phenylalanine, the CDR3 is 13 amino acids long. Only CDR3 DNA remains: 39 bases, in frame from the first base. CDR1 and CDR2 are drawn from the germline V gene: SGHRS, YFSETQ. V and J are truncated by 4 bases and 4 bases respectively, leaving an intervening sequence of 12 bases. The record originates from a study of shared clonotypes between healthy human individuals (dated by TCRdb to between 2020 and 2021). With regard to the full study: The cohort included a few men and two women between 18 and 49 years of age. To estimate repertoire size and how much clonotypes are shared between individuals, the study performed deep sequencing of blood TCR repertoires from 4 to 6 healthy adults. To increase sequencing depth and limit assay-specific biases, different laboratories used diverse techniques to prepare libraries and sequence TCR repertoires. Leukapheresis yielded between about 0.9 and 8.9 billion PBMCs per donor.

Donors were healthy HIV-negative adults with no recently reported acute infections or vaccinations. Only Caucasian adults living in Nashville, Tennessee, USA were represented among the donors. For unsorted samples, approximately 81 million PBMCs were counted, and genomic DNA was extracted using the QIAamp DNA Blood Mini kit. Blood was collected by leukapheresis, and PBMCs were isolated by Ficoll-Histopaque density gradient centrifugation and then cryopreserved in liquid nitrogen vapor phase. The research as a whole found: Pairwise subsampling led to the expectation that sequencing depth would affect the degree of clonotype sharing among donors. The small number of donors limited the genetic and exposure-history diversity represented. Sampling was restricted to blood, and TCR repertoires in tissues likely differ from the TCR repertoires found in blood.

Sequencing was performed on PBMCs. The chain couples TRBV5-1 to TRBJ2-7; the D gene is possibly TRBD2, with 5 bases matching. This receptor was identified in a woman aged 40-49 years in good health. Some clones in this sample may be carry-over from other donors' samples. The encoded CDR3 is CASSQSPGYEQYF. The nucleotides are TGCGCCAGCAGCCAAAGCCCGGGGTACGAGCAGTACTTC.